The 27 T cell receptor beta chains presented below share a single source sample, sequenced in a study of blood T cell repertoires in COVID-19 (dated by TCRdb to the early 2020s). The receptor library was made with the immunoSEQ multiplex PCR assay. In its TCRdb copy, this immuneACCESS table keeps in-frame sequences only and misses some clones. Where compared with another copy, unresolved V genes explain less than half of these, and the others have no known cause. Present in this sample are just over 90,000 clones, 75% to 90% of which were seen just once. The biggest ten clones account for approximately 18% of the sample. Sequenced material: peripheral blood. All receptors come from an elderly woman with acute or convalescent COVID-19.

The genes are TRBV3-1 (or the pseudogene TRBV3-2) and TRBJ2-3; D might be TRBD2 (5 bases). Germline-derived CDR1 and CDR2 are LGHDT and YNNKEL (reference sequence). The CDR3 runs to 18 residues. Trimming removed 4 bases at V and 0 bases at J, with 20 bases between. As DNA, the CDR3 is TGTGCCAGCAGCCCCCTAATCGGACTGAGTTTAAGCACAGATACGCAGTATTTT. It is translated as CASSPLIGLSLSTDTQYF.

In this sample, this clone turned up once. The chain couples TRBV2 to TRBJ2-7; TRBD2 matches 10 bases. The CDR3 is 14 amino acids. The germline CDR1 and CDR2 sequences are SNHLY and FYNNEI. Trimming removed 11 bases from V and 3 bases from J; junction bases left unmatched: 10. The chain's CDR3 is CAGGSGGAHYEQYF. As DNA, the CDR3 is TGTGCCGGAGGAAGCGGGGGGGCCCACTACGAGCAGTACTTC.

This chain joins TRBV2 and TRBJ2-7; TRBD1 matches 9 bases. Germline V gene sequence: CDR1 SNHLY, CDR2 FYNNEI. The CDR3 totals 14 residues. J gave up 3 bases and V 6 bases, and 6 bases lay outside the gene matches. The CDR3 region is CASRMGQGGYEQYF. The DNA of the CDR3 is TGTGCCAGCAGGATGGGACAGGGTGGCTACGAGCAGTACTTC.

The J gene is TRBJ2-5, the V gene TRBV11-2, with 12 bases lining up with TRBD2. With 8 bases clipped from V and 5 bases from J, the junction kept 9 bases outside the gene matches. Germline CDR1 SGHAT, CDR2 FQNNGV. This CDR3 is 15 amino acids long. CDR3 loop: CASSTGTSGWETQYF. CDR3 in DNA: TGTGCCAGCTCCACCGGGACTAGCGGGTGGGAGACCCAGTACTTC.

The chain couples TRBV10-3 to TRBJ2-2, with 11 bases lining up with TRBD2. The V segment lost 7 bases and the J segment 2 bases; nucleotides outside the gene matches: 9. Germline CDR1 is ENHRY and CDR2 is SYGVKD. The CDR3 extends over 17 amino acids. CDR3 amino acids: CAIKSASGGLNTGELFF. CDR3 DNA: TGTGCCATCAAATCGGCTAGCGGGGGGCTCAACACCGGGGAGCTGTTTTTT.

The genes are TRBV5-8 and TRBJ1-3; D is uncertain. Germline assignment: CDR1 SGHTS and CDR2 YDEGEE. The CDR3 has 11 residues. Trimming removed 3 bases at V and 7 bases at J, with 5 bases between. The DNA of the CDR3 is TGTGCCAGCAGCTCGGGGAACACCATATATTTT. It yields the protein CASSSGNTIYF.

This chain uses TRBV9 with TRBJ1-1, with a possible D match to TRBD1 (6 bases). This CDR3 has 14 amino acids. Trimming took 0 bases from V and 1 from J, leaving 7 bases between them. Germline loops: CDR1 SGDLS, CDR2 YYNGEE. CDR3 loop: CASSVGGRNTEAFF. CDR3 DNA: TGTGCCAGCAGCGTAGGGGGGCGGAACACTGAAGCTTTCTTT.

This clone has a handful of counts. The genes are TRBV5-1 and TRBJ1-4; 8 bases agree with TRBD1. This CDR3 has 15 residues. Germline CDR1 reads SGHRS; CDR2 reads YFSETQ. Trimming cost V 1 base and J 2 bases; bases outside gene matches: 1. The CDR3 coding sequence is TGCGCCAGCAGCTTGACAGGGGGTACTAATGAAAAACTGTTTTTT. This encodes CASSLTGGTNEKLFF. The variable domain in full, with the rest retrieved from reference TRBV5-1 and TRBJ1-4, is KAGVTQTPRYLIKTRGQQVTLSCSPISGHRSVSWYQQTPGQGLQFLFEYFSETQRNKGNFPGRFSGRQFSNSRSEMNVSTLELGDSALYLCASSLTGGTNEKLFFGSGTQLSVL.

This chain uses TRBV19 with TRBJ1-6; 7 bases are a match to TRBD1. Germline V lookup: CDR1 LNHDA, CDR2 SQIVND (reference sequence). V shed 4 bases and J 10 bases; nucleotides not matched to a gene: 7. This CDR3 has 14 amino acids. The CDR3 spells CASSTTGIGSPLHF. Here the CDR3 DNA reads TGTGCCAGTAGTACGACAGGGATCGGGTCACCCCTCCACTTT.

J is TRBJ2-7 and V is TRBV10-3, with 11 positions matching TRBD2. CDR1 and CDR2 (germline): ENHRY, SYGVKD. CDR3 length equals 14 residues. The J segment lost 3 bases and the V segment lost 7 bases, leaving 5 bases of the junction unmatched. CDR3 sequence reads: CAITGTSGGYEQYF. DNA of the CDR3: TGTGCCATCACCGGGACTAGCGGTGGCTACGAGCAGTACTTC.

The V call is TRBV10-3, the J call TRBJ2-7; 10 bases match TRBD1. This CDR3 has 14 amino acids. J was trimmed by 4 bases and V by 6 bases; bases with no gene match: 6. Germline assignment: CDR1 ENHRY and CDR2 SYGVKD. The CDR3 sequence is CAISPGQGIYEQYF. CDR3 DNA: TGTGCCATCAGCCCGGGACAGGGGATATACGAGCAGTACTTC.

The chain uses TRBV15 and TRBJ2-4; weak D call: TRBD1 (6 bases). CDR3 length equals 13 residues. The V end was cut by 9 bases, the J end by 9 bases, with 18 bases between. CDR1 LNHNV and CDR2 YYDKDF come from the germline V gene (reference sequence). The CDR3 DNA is TGTGCCACGGGGACCCGGACAGAAGGCATTCAGTACTTC. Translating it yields CATGTRTEGIQYF.

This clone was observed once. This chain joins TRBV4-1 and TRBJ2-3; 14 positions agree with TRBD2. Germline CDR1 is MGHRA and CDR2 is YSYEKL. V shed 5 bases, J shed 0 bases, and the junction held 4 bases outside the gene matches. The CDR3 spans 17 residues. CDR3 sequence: CASSWTSGGPSTDTQYF. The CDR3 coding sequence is TGCGCCAGCAGCTGGACTAGCGGGGGGCCTAGCACAGATACGCAGTATTTT.

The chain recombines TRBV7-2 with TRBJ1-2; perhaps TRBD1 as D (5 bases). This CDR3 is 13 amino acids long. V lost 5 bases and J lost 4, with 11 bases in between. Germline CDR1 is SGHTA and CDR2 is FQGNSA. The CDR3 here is CASSLQGGYGYTF. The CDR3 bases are TGTGCCAGCAGCCTTCAGGGCGGCTATGGCTACACCTTC.

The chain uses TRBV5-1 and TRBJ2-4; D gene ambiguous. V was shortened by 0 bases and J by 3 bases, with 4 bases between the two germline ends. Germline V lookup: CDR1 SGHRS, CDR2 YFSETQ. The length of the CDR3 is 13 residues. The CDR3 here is CASSLAVKNIQYF. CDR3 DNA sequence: TGCGCCAGCAGCTTGGCCGTCAAAAACATTCAGTACTTC. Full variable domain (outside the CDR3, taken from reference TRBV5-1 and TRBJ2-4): KAGVTQTPRYLIKTRGQQVTLSCSPISGHRSVSWYQQTPGQGLQFLFEYFSETQRNKGNFPGRFSGRQFSNSRSEMNVSTLELGDSALYLCASSLAVKNIQYFGAGTRLSVL.

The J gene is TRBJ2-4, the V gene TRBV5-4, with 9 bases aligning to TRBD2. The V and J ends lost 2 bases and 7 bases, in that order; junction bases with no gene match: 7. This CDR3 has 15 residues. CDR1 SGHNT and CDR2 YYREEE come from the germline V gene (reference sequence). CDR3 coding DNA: TGTGCCAGCAGCTTTCCCGGGACTAGCAGGAACATTCAGTACTTC. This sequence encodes CASSFPGTSRNIQYF.

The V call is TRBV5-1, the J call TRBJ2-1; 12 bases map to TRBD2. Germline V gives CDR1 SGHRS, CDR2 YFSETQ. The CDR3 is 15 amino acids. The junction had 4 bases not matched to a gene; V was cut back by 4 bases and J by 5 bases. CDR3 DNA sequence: TGCGCCAGCAGCCTAACTAGCGGGGGGAACAATGAGCAGTTCTTC. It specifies CASSLTSGGNNEQFF.

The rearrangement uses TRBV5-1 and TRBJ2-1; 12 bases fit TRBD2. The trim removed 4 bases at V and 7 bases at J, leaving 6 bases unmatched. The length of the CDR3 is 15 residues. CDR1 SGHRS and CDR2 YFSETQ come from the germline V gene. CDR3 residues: CASSPGLAGWNEQFF. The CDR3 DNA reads TGCGCCAGCAGCCCGGGACTAGCGGGTTGGAATGAGCAGTTCTTC.

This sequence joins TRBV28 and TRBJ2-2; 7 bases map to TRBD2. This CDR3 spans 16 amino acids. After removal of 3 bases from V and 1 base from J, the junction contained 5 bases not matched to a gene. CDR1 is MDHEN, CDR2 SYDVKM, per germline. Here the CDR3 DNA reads TGTGCCAGCAGTTTCCCTGGACTAGGGAACACCGGGGAGCTGTTTTTT. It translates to CASSFPGLGNTGELFF.

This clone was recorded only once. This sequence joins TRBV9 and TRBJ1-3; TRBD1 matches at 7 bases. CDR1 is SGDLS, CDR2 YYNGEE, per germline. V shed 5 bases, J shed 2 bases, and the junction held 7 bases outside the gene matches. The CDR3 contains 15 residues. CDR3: CASRAGGSTGNTIYF. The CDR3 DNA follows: TGTGCCAGCAGGGCAGGGGGGTCGACTGGAAACACCATATATTTT. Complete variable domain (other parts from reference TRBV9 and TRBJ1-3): DSGVTQTPKHLITATGQRVTLRCSPRSGDLSVYWYQQSLDQGLQFLIQYYNGEERAKGNILERFSAQQFPDLHSELNLSSLELGDSALYFCASRAGGSTGNTIYFGEGSWLTVV.

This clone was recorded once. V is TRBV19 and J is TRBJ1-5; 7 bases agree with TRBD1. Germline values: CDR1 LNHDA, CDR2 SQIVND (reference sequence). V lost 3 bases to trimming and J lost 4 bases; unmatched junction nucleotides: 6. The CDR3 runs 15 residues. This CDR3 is CASSIRGTANQPQHF. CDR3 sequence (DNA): TGTGCCAGTAGTATTAGGGGGACAGCTAATCAGCCCCAGCATTTT.

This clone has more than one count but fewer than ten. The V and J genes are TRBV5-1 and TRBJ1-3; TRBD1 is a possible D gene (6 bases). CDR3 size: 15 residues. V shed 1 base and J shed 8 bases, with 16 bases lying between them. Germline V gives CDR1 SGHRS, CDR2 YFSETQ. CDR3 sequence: CASSLPGGPRDTIYF. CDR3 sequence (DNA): TGCGCCAGCAGCTTGCCCGGGGGGCCTAGAGACACCATATATTTT.

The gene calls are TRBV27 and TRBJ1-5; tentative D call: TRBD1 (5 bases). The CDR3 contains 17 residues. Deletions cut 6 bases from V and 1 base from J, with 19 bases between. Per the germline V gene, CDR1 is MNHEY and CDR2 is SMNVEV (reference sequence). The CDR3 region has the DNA TGTGCCAGCAGCCGGCGGACGGGGGTTTCCAGCAATCAGCCCCAGCATTTT. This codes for CASSRRTGVSSNQPQHF.

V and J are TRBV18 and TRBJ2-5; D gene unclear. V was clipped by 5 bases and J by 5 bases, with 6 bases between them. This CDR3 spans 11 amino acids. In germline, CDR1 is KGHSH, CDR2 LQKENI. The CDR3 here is CASSSMETQYF. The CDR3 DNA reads TGTGCCAGCTCATCCATGGAGACCCAGTACTTC. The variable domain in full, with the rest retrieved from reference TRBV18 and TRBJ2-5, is NAGVMQNPRHLVRRRGQEARLRCSPMKGHSHVYWYRQLPEEGLKFMVYLQKENIIDESGMPKERFSAEFPKEGPSILRIQQVVRGDSAAYFCASSSMETQYFGPGTRLLVL.

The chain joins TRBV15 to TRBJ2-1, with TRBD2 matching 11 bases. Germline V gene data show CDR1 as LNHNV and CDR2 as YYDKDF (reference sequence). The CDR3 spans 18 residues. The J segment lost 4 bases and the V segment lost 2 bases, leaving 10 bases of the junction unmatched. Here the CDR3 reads CATSRKTRLAGSYNEQFF. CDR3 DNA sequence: TGTGCCACCAGCAGAAAGACCCGACTAGCGGGGAGTTACAATGAGCAGTTCTTC.

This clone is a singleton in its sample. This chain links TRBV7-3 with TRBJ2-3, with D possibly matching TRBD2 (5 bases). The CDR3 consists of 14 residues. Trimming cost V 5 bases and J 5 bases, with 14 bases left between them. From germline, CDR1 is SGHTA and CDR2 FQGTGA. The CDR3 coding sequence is TGTGCCAGCAGCCTTGGGAGCCGGAGAGATACGCAGTATTTT. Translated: CASSLGSRRDTQYF.

This CDR3 reads CAWRRTGQGKSYEQYF. DNA for the CDR3: TGTGCCTGGAGGCGAACTGGACAGGGCAAGTCGTACGAGCAGTACTTC. The chain couples TRBV30 to TRBJ2-7; 8 nucleotides align to TRBD1. The CDR3 covers 16 residues. CDR1 and CDR2 from the germline V gene are GTSNPN and SVGIG (reference sequence). The V and J ends lost 3 bases and 4 bases, in that order; junction bases with no gene match: 14. The whole variable domain, remainder taken from reference TRBV30 and TRBJ2-7, is SQTIHQWPATLVQPVGSPLSLECTVEGTSNPNLYWYRQAAGRGLQLLFYSVGIGQISSEVPQNLSASRPQDRQFILSSKKLLLSDSGFYLCAWRRTGQGKSYEQYFGPGTRLTVT.